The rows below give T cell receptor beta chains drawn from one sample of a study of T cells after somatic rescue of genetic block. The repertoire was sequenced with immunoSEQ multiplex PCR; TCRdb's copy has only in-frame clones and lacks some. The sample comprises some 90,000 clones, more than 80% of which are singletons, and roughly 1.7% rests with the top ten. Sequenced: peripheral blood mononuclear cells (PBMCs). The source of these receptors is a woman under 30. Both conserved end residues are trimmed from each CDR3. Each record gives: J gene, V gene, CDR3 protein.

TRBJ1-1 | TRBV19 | ASSGDILTEAF
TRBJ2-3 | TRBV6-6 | AGRGKVGTDTQY
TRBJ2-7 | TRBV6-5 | ASSYSALAGYGQY
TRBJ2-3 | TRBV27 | ASTFSGITDTQY
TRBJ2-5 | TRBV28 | ASKRGSRETQY
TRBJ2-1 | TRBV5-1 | ASSLSGSGNNEQF
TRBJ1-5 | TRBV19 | ASSIGGGPQPQH
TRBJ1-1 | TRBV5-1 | ASSLRDRGSNTEAF
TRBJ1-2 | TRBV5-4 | ASSTNRWGSGGKYGYT
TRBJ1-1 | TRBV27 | ASSPRTGLNTEAF
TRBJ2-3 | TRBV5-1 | ASSWTSGRAGIDTQY
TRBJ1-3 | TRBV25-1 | ASTPRGGQPTGNTIY
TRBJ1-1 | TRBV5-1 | ASSPNRLGTEAF
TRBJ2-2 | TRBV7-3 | ASSRPGLAGSGELF
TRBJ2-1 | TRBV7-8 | ASSLRDRGGNEQF
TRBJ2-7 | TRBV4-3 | ASSQEKLIMNISEQY
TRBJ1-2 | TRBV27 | ASSLNRDHNYGYT
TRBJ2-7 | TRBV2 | ASSWTTLYEQY
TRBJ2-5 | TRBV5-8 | ASSPARYYQETQY
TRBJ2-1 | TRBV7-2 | ASSFRSDNEQF
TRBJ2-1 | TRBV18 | ASSPRQEAYNEQF
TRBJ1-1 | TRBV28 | ASSAGGEAF
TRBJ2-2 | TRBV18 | ASSPPPGPNTGELF
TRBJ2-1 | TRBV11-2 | ASSSQRGNEQF
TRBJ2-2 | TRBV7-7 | ASSLSGGANTGELF
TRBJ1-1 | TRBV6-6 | ASVRLWGISEAF
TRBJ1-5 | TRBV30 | AWGVTGGNQPQH
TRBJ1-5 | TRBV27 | ASSLGIYQPQH